These 12 T cell receptor beta chains came from one sample sequenced in a study of tumor and adjacent non-tumor tissue in lung cancer (dated by TCRdb to the late 2010s). Bulk unsorted tissue served as the source for RNA extraction, and RNA quality was assessed using a NanoDrop ND-1000 and an Agilent 2100. Libraries were prepared through multiplex PCR. The sequencer listed for this sample is Illumina HiSeq 2500. TCRbeta libraries were constructed through three rounds of nested PCR with primers (Table S4) according to protocols modified from ARM-PCR. Using fastp trimming at Q25 and MiXCR clonotype assembly, TCRdb reanalyzed the public sequencing data and kept in-frame beta chains. Records with the same CDR3 protein are collapsed into one entry carrying the most frequent genes and DNA. In this sample the table shows 75,000 to 100,000 distinct CDR3 sequences, about 72% of which occur a single time. The ten largest clonotypes hold around 20% of the sample.

Source material: lung tumor tissue. These receptors all stem from a man between 60 and 75 years old with non-small cell lung cancer.

On this clonotype itself: It is likely a read error, because the conserved phenylalanine at the end of the CDR3 is missing. The V gene is TRBV12-3 or TRBV12-4, the J gene TRBJ2-7; 7 bases line up with TRBD1. The CDR3 has 13 residues. Written as DNA, the CDR3 is TGTGCCGGCAGTCGACAGGGCGTGGGGGAGCAGTACATC. Its protein product is CAGSRQGVGEQYI.

This sequence joins TRBV7-9 and TRBJ1-2, with a possible D match to TRBD1 (6 bases). CDR1 SEHNR and CDR2 FQNEAQ come from the germline V gene (reference sequence). Between the trimmed V and J ends, which lost 10 bases and 3 bases, there was a span of 15 bases. This CDR3 region has 13 residues. The CDR3: CAIRGRGDYGYTF. The CDR3, as DNA: TGTGCCATACGGGGGCGCGGGGACTATGGCTACACCTTC.

On this clonotype itself: Sequence at one end of the junction differs from germline and may be a read error. The genes are TRBV12-3 or TRBV12-4 and TRBJ2-6, with 8 bases fitting TRBD1. CDR3 length equals 17 residues. CDR3 sequence: CASSPDRVLSVANVLAF. The CDR3 DNA follows: TGTGCCAGCAGTCCGGACAGGGTTCTCTCGGTGGCCAACGTCCTGGCTTTC.

Worth noting for this clonotype: Germline is not matched at one junction end, which may reflect a read error. The chain links TRBV12-3 or TRBV12-4 to TRBJ1-5, with D possibly matching TRBD1 (6 bases). The CDR3 sequence is 14 residues long. The DNA of the CDR3 is TGTGCCAACAGTCTTGGGGGGGGCATTCAGCCCCAACATTTT. As protein: CANSLGGGIQPQHF.

With regard to this clonotype: Compared with germline, one end of the junction differs, possibly owing to a read error. The V and J genes are TRBV11-1 and TRBJ2-7; D unresolved. Looked up from germline, CDR1 is SGHAT and CDR2 is FQDESV (reference sequence). The CDR3 loop spans 14 amino acids. CDR3 loop: CVNSFPGGAYEQCF. In DNA form, the CDR3 reads TGTGTCAACAGCTTTCCTGGCGGCGCCTACGAGCAGTGCTTC.

Notes on this clonotype: A read error may account for a junction end that differs from germline. The J gene is TRBJ1-2, the V gene TRBV10-2; D call uncertain. This CDR3 is built from 13 residues. CDR1 and CDR2 from the germline V gene are WSHSY and SAAADI. CDR3 DNA sequence: TGCGCCAGCAGTGAGGTCCGCGGCGATGGCTTCACCTTC. Translation gives CASSEVRGDGFTF.

On this clonotype: One junction end does not reproduce the germline sequence, and a read error may be involved. The chain joins TRBV4-2 to TRBJ1-2, with unresolved D. The CDR3 has 16 residues. Germline V lookup: CDR1 LGHNA, CDR2 YNFKEQ. The CDR3, as DNA: TGCGCCAGCTGCCAAGGTCTTGTGGGAGCTAACTATGGCTACACCTTC. Its translation is CASCQGLVGANYGYTF.

By sample fraction, this clonotype is medium-sized (0.01 to 0.1%). CDR3 residues: CASSLERVYNEQFF. The CDR3 DNA reads as TGTGCCAGCAGTTTAGAGCGGGTATACAATGAGCAGTTCTTC. This rearrangement joins TRBV12-3 or TRBV12-4 to TRBJ2-1; a possible D gene is TRBD2 (6 bases). V lost 1 base to trimming and J lost 4 bases, with 8 bases between them. The CDR3 runs to 14 residues.

A single count supports this clonotype. The chain uses TRBV12-3 or TRBV12-4 and TRBJ2-7, with 8 bases aligning to TRBD1. This CDR3 is 15 amino acids long. The ends lost 8 bases at V and 4 bases at J; junction bases unmatched: 13. The CDR3 reads CASGNRGQGGYEQYF. CDR3 sequence (DNA): TGTGCCAGCGGCAACCGAGGACAGGGAGGATACGAGCAGTACTTC.

The DNA for the CDR3 is TGTGCCAGCAGTGAAGCGCAGGGTTACGACTATGGCTACACCTTC. This gives the protein CASSEAQGYDYGYTF. This chain links TRBV2 with TRBJ1-2; D is possibly TRBD1 (5 bases). The V gene lost 0 bases and the J gene lost 3 bases, with 11 bases spanning the gap. In germline, CDR1 is SNHLY, CDR2 FYNNEI. The CDR3 spans 15 residues. Supplemented by reference TRBV2 and TRBJ1-2, the full variable domain reads EPEVTQTPSHQVTQMGQEVILRCVPISNHLYFYWYRQILGQKVEFLVSFYNNEISEKSEIFDDQFSVERPDGSNFTLKIRSTKLEDSAMYFCASSEAQGYDYGYTFGSGTRLTVV.

With respect to this clonotype: One junction end does not reproduce the germline sequence, and a read error may be involved. The chain has TRBV29-1 and TRBJ2-3; D call uncertain. This CDR3 is 16 amino acids long. CDR1 and CDR2 from the germline V gene are SQVTM and ANQGSEA. CDR3: CGVEGLAGASTDTQYF. The DNA of the CDR3 is TGCGGCGTTGAAGGTTTAGCAGGAGCCTCCACAGATACGCAGTATTTC.

About this clonotype: A read error may produce the germline difference seen at one junction end. The rearrangement uses TRBV11-3 and TRBJ2-1; D gene ambiguous. Germline-derived CDR1 and CDR2 are SGHNT and YENEEA. This CDR3 comprises 15 residues. The CDR3 DNA reads as TGTGTCAGCAGCTTACAAGAGGCCTCCTACAATGAGCAGTTCTTC. This sequence encodes CVSSLQEASYNEQFF. Supplemented by reference TRBV11-3 and TRBJ2-1, the full variable domain reads EAGVVQSPRYKIIEKKQPVAFWCNPISGHNTLYWYLQNLGQGPELLIRYENEEAVDDSQLPKDRFSAERLKGVDSTLKIQPAELGDSAVYLCVSSLQEASYNEQFFGPGTRLTVL.